This passage covers 4 T cell receptor beta chains from one sample sequenced in a study of T cells after yellow fever vaccination. Each CDR3 protein is one row after TCRdb ran MiXCR on the 5' RACE reads. The sample includes 400,000 to 650,000 distinct CDR3 sequences, 21% of them seen just once. Source: PBMCs, taken approximately 22 days after the first yellow fever vaccination. The origin of the receptors is a man aged 18 to 30 who received the YFV17D yellow fever vaccine.

The V call is TRBV7-2, the J call TRBJ2-7; 7 nucleotides align to TRBD2. This CDR3 comprises 16 residues. Germline V CDR1 and CDR2: SGHTA, FQGNSA. Unmatched junction bases numbered 16, after V lost 6 bases and J lost 5 bases. The CDR3 reads CASSPRRGSNTDEQYF. The CDR3 DNA sequence: TGTGCCAGCAGTCCCAGGCGGGGGTCGAATACGGACGAGCAGTACTTC.

V usage is TRBV18 and J usage is TRBJ2-7; 7 nucleotides align to TRBD2. Germline V gene sequence: CDR1 KGHSH, CDR2 LQKENI. The junction had 8 bases not matched to a gene; V was cut back by 6 bases and J by 6 bases. This CDR3 contains 13 residues. The CDR3 loop is CASSLLTGGEQYV. DNA for the CDR3: TGTGCCAGCTCCCTCTTGACGGGGGGCGAGCAGTACGTC.

This clonotype has just a few counts. The V gene is TRBV28, the J gene TRBJ2-1, with D possibly matching TRBD2 (5 bases). CDR1 and CDR2 (germline): MDHEN, SYDVKM. This CDR3 is built from 12 residues. V gave up 3 bases and J gave up 11 bases, with 11 bases separating them. CDR3 protein: CASSLITGKQFF. CDR3 DNA: TGTGCCAGCAGTTTGATAACCGGGAAGCAGTTCTTC.

This clonotype showed up many times. The V and J genes are TRBV7-2 and TRBJ2-3; 7 bases are shared with TRBD2. The CDR3 loop spans 17 amino acids. The germline gives CDR1 SGHTA, CDR2 FQGNSA. With V trimmed by 3 bases and J by 0 bases, 9 bases remained unmatched. The CDR3 DNA is TGTGCCAGCAGCTTCATAGCGGGCACCACTAGCACAGATACGCAGTATTTT. Its translation: CASSFIAGTTSTDTQYF.